The rows below give T cell receptor beta chains drawn from one sample of a study of T cell repertoires in cytomegalovirus infection. TCRdb ran MiXCR on the reads and lists one entry per CDR3 protein. The sample consists of hundreds of thousands of distinct CDR3 sequences, around 11% of them appearing once. Sequenced input: PBMCs. The source is a human donor in good health (CMV status not recorded). Some clones in this sample may be carry-over from other donors' samples. The CDR3 runs from the conserved cysteine through the conserved F or W. D genes are given only for firm matches. A row's size may be missing; if present it is once, few, many or a size class.

clone_size d_call j_call v_call cdr3_aa cdr3_nt
many TRBD1 TRBJ1-6 TRBV12-3/TRBV12-4 CASSLGAGQGLNSPLHF TGTGCCAGCAGTTTAGGGGCTGGACAGGGCCTTAATTCACCCCTCCACTTT
. . TRBJ2-3 TRBV30 CAWEGGTDTQYF TGTGCCTGGGAGGGGGGCACAGATACGCAGTATTTT
many TRBD2 TRBJ2-5 TRBV7-2 CASSRSGRGPETQYF TGTGCCAGCAGCCGCAGCGGGAGGGGGCCAGAGACCCAGTACTTC
many TRBD2 TRBJ2-2 TRBV12-3/TRBV12-4 CASSFSGKYGGELFF TGTGCCAGCAGTTTTAGCGGGAAATACGGCGGGGAGCTGTTTTTT
. . TRBJ2-7 TRBV24-1 CATSDGGTYEQYF TGTGCCACCAGTGACGGGGGCACCTACGAGCAGTACTTC
. TRBD1 TRBJ2-5 TRBV5-4 CASSLDRGQTQYF TGTGCCAGCAGCTTGGACAGGGGGCAGACCCAGTACTTC
many TRBD2 TRBJ2-7 TRBV4-1 CASSQVGRTSVYEQYF TGCGCCAGCAGCCAAGTTGGTAGGACTAGCGTCTACGAGCAGTACTTC
many TRBD1 TRBJ2-1 TRBV7-3 CASSPRQGSYNEQFF TGTGCCAGCAGCCCCCGACAGGGGTCTTACAATGAGCAGTTCTTC
. TRBD2 TRBJ2-7 TRBV6-2/TRBV6-3 CASSFGTTNAQYF TGTGCCAGCAGCTTTGGGACTACAAACGCGCAGTACTTC
few TRBD2 TRBJ2-1 TRBV5-1 CASSAGGAYNEQFF TGCGCCAGCTCGGCGGGGGGGGCCTACAATGAGCAGTTCTTC
. . TRBJ2-3 TRBV20-1 CSAIGGDTQYF TGCAGTGCTATAGGGGGAGATACGCAGTATTTT
many TRBD2 TRBJ2-3 TRBV29-1 CSVAAGGTDTQYF TGCAGCGTGGCGGCGGGGGGCACAGATACGCAGTATTTT
. . TRBJ1-2 TRBV6-6 CAASQDGGGYTF TGTGCCGCCTCCCAAGACGGCGGTGGCTACACCTTC
few . TRBJ1-5 TRBV18 CASSPKGNQPQHF TGTGCCAGCTCACCGAAGGGCAATCAGCCCCAGCATTTT
few . TRBJ2-7 TRBV18 CASSPLTGIEQYF TGTGCCAGCTCACCTCTTACAGGGATCGAGCAGTACTTC
many TRBD1 TRBJ2-3 TRBV7-2 CASSLGTGGSTDTQYF TGTGCCAGCAGCTTAGGGACAGGGGGCAGCACAGATACGCAGTATTTT
. . TRBJ1-2 TRBV18 CASSADREAFYGYTF TGTGCCAGCTCTGCCGACAGAGAAGCCTTCTATGGCTACACCTTC
many . TRBJ2-1 TRBV7-3 CASSPLQGSNEQFF TGTGCCAGCAGCCCCTTACAGGGAAGCAATGAGCAGTTCTTC
few . TRBJ1-1 TRBV5-4 CASSLDPNSNTEAFF TGTGCCAGCAGCTTGGACCCCAATTCGAACACTGAAGCTTTCTTT
. . TRBJ2-3 TRBV5-1 CASSLAVEDTQYF TGCGCCAGCAGCTTAGCAGTGGAAGATACGCAGTATTTT
many . TRBJ2-7 TRBV7-9 CASSPPARDEQYF TGTGCCAGCAGCCCCCCCGCCCGGGACGAGCAGTACTTC
many TRBD2 TRBJ2-7 TRBV7-3 CASSMGLAEEGREQYF TGTGCCAGCAGCATGGGACTAGCGGAGGAGGGGCGCGAGCAGTACTTC
few TRBD2 TRBJ2-3 TRBV20-1 CSARDSGGGADTQYF TGCAGTGCTAGAGATAGTGGCGGGGGGGCAGATACGCAGTATTTT
few TRBD2 TRBJ2-7 TRBV20-1 CSAIVASGPSYEQYF TGCAGTGCCATAGTCGCTAGCGGGCCCTCCTACGAGCAGTACTTC
. . TRBJ2-1 TRBV5-1 CASTGSTYNEQFF TGCGCCAGCACGGGCAGCACCTACAATGAGCAGTTCTTC
many TRBD1 TRBJ1-1 TRBV7-2 CASSPRAGQGGTEAFF TGTGCCAGCAGCCCTAGGGCGGGACAGGGGGGCACTGAAGCTTTCTTT
. TRBD2 TRBJ2-7 TRBV6-1 CASSEVRTSGGYEQYF TGTGCCAGCAGTGAAGTTCGGACTAGCGGGGGCTACGAGCAGTACTTC
many . TRBJ2-3 TRBV7-8 CASSSPSRTDTQYF TGTGCCAGCAGCTCCCCCAGTCGCACAGATACGCAGTATTTT
many . TRBJ2-1 TRBV29-1 CSVDDWVEQFF TGCAGCGTTGATGATTGGGTGGAGCAGTTCTTC
many TRBD1 TRBJ2-3 TRBV19 CASSIGTGTDTQYF TGTGCCAGTAGTATTGGGACAGGCACAGATACGCAGTATTTT
few . TRBJ2-3 TRBV15 CATSRDSTPVTDTQYF TGTGCCACCAGCAGAGATTCGACACCAGTCACAGATACGCAGTATTTT
few . TRBJ1-5 TRBV19 CASSTTGGSQPQHF TGTGCCAGTAGTACCACGGGGGGGAGTCAGCCCCAGCATTTT
many TRBD1 TRBJ2-3 TRBV11-2 CASSARGRQGPYTQYF TGTGCCAGCAGCGCACGGGGGAGACAGGGGCCTTATACGCAGTATTTT
. . TRBJ2-1 TRBV12-3/TRBV12-4 CASSLGERSSYNEQFF TGTGCCAGCAGTTTAGGGGAGCGGAGCTCCTACAATGAGCAGTTCTTC
many . TRBJ1-1 TRBV11-2 CASSLEWGARNTEAFF TGTGCCAGCAGCTTAGAGTGGGGGGCGAGGAATACTGAAGCTTTCTTT
many TRBD1 TRBJ1-5 TRBV5-5 CASSGMTGEGQPQHF TGTGCCAGCAGCGGAATGACAGGGGAGGGTCAGCCCCAGCATTTT
. TRBD1 TRBJ2-3 TRBV24-1 CATRDRSTDTQYF TGTGCCACCCGGGACAGAAGCACAGATACGCAGTATTTT
many TRBD1 TRBJ2-3 TRBV28 CASRDRGRDTQYF TGTGCCAGCAGGGACAGGGGGAGGGATACGCAGTATTTT
few . TRBJ2-5 TRBV6-5 CASAQGGQETQYF TGTGCCAGCGCCCAGGGAGGTCAGGAGACCCAGTACTTC
few . TRBJ2-7 TRBV27 CASRRGGFSYEQYF TGTGCCAGCCGTCGAGGGGGGTTCTCCTACGAGCAGTACTTC
many . TRBJ2-2 TRBV6-5 CASSYVSANTGELFF TGTGCCAGCAGTTACGTCTCAGCGAACACCGGGGAGCTGTTTTTT
many . TRBJ2-1 TRBV7-2 CASSTGIQGEQFF TGTGCCAGCAGCACAGGGATTCAGGGTGAGCAGTTCTTC
many . TRBJ1-5 TRBV24-1 CATSDSGNQPQHF TGTGCCACCAGTGATTCAGGGAATCAGCCCCAGCATTTT
many TRBD2 TRBJ2-1 TRBV7-8 CASSSSGLAGVVSEQFF TGTGCCAGCAGCTCCTCCGGACTAGCGGGAGTTGTTAGTGAGCAGTTCTTC
. . TRBJ1-1 TRBV29-1 CSGAVNTEAFF TGCAGCGGGGCCGTGAACACTGAAGCTTTCTTT
many . TRBJ2-7 TRBV5-1 CASSPGEVAGPYEQYF TGCGCCAGCAGCCCAGGGGAGGTAGCCGGACCGTACGAGCAGTACTTC